What follows describes a single T cell receptor beta chain. Its antigen is not identified. This record belongs to a study of tissue T cells after allogeneic stem cell transplantation. Study-level findings and limits: Tissue-detected TCR repertoire was only partly captured by blood and spleen T cells. Anatomically similar tissues had similar TCR repertoires within each patient.

Comparators were a few non-transplant cancer patients without known GI disease. Autopsy tissues spanned esophagus to rectum, liver, skin, and lymphoid organs including spleen. Using immunoSEQ multiplex PCR, the repertoire was profiled, and TCRdb retains in-frame clones only, with some absent. Among 20,000 to 25,000 clones, more than 60% were seen once, and the ten largest hold roughly 8%. The clonotype originates from a female donor over 55 with lung cancer. Sequences were derived from tissue from the ileum, sampled at autopsy.

The CDR3 DNA follows: TGTGCCAGCAGTGATCGGGGGGGACTAGCCTCTGAGCAGTTCTTC. Translation gives CASSDRGGLASEQFF. The V gene is TRBV6-1, the J gene TRBJ2-1; 9 bases match TRBD2. Germline-derived CDR1 and CDR2 are MNHNS and SASEGT. V lost 3 bases and J lost 9; bases outside the gene matches: 9. The CDR3 extends over 15 amino acids.